Listed below are T cell receptor beta chains from one sample, sequenced in a study of blood T cell repertoires in COVID-19. Generated by immunoSEQ multiplex PCR, the TCRdb table keeps only in-frame clones and is missing some. The repertoire holds 110,000 to 150,000 clones, with less than 85% as singletons. Sequencing was carried out using PBMCs or T cells enriched from blood (not recorded which). Receptor source: a woman under 30 who had been exposed to COVID-19. Each CDR3 is given with its conserved first and last residue. A D gene is named only where the DNA matches it firmly. Only part of the rows carry a size: once, few, many, or a class if the clone is expanded.

V: TRBV7-2; D: .; size: .; J: TRBJ1-1; DNA: TGTGCCAGCAGCCTTTGGACGGGAAACACTGAAGCTTTCTTT; CDR3: CASSLWTGNTEAFF
V: TRBV9; D: TRBD1; size: .; J: TRBJ1-2; DNA: TGTGCCAGCAGCGGTAATACAGGGGGCGCCACCTTC; CDR3: CASSGNTGGATF
V: TRBV15; D: TRBD2; size: .; J: TRBJ2-7; DNA: TGTGCCACCAGCAGGCGGGAGGGCCTGTCCTACGAGCAGTACTTC; CDR3: CATSRREGLSYEQYF
V: TRBV9; D: TRBD1; size: .; J: TRBJ1-2; DNA: TGTGCCAGCAGCGGACGGGGACAGGGGGGCTATGGCTACACCTTC; CDR3: CASSGRGQGGYGYTF
V: TRBV30; D: .; size: .; J: TRBJ2-7; DNA: TGTGCCTGGGGGAGGGGACAGGTCCCCTACGAGCAGTACTTC; CDR3: CAWGRGQVPYEQYF
V: TRBV15; D: .; size: .; J: TRBJ2-2; DNA: TGTGCCACCAGCAGAGATCGAGTAGCGGCTAACACCGGGGAGCTGTTTTTT; CDR3: CATSRDRVAANTGELFF
V: TRBV7-9; D: TRBD1; size: .; J: TRBJ1-1; DNA: TGTGCCAGCAGCCCAGGGGGCCCTGAAGCTTTCTTT; CDR3: CASSPGGPEAFF
V: TRBV6-5; D: .; size: few; J: TRBJ1-3; DNA: TGTGCCAGCATCCGTGGAAACACCATATATTTT; CDR3: CASIRGNTIYF
V: TRBV4-1; D: .; size: .; J: TRBJ2-5; DNA: TGCGCCAGCAGCCTCGGGACTCAAGAGACCCAGTACTTC; CDR3: CASSLGTQETQYF
V: TRBV18; D: .; size: .; J: TRBJ2-3; DNA: TGTGCCAGCTCACCTGCAGGCGCAGATACGCAGTATTTT; CDR3: CASSPAGADTQYF
V: TRBV5-1; D: TRBD1; size: .; J: TRBJ2-2; DNA: TGCGCCAGCAGTGACAGGGGAGGCCCTACCGGGGAGCTGTTTTTT; CDR3: CASSDRGGPTGELFF